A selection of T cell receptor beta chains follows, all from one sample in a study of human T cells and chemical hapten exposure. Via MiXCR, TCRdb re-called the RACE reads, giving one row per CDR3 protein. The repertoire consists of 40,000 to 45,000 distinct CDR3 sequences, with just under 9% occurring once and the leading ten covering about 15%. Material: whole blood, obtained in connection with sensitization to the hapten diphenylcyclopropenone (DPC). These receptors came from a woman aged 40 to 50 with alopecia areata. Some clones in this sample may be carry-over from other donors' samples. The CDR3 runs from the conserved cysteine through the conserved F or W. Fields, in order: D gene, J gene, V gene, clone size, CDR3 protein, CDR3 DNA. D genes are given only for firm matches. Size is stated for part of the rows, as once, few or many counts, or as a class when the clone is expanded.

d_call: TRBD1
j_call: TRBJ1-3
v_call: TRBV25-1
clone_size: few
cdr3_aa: CASSETDRANTIYF
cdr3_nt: TGTGCCAGCAGTGAGACGGACAGGGCAAACACCATATATTTT

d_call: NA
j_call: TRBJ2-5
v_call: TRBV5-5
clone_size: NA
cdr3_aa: CASSFPGGSETQYF
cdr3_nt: TGTGCCAGCAGCTTCCCTGGGGGGTCAGAGACCCAGTACTTC

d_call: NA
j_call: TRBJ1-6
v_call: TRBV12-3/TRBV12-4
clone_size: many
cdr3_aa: CASSQAVSPLHF
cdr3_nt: TGTGCCAGCAGTCAAGCCGTCTCACCCCTCCACTTT

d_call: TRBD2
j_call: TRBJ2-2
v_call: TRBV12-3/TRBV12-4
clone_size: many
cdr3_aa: CASSSSGGRQTGELFF
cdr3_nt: TGTGCCAGCAGCTCGAGCGGGGGCCGGCAGACCGGGGAGCTGTTTTTT

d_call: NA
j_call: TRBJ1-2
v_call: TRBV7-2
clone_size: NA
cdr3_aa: CASSLPLHNYGYTF
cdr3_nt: TGTGCTAGCAGCTTACCCCTCCATAACTATGGCTACACCTTC

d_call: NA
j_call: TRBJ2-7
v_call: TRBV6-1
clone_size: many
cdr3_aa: CASSERAHEQYF
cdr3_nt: TGTGCCAGCAGTGAAAGGGCACACGAGCAGTACTTC

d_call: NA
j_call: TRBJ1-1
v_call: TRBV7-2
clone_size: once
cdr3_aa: CASSSYRDTTAFF
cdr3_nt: TGTGCCAGCAGCTCCTACCGGGACACTACGGCTTTCTTT

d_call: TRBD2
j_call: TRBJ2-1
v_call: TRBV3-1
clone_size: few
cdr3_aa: CASSQASGGRGEQFF
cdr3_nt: TGTGCCAGCAGCCAAGCTAGCGGGGGGAGGGGTGAGCAGTTCTTC

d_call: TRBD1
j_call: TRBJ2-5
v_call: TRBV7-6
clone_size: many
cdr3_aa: CASSYGQGMQETQYF
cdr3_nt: TGTGCCAGCAGCTACGGACAGGGGATGCAAGAGACCCAGTACTTC

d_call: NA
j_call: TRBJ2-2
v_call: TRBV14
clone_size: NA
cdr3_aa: CASSQRTGVRTGELFF
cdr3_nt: TGTGCCAGCAGCCAAAGGACGGGGGTTCGGACCGGGGAGCTGTTTTTT

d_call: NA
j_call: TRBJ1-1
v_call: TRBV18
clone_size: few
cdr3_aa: CASSPRTLGDTEAFF
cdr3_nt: TGTGCCAGCTCACCCCGGACCCTGGGAGACACTGAAGCTTTCTTT

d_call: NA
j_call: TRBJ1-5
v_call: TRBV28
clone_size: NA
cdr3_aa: CASSLALFQPQHF
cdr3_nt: TGTGCCAGCAGCCTGGCCCTGTTCCAGCCCCAGCATTTT

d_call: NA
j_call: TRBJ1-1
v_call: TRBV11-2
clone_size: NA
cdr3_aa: CASSSTSRRINTEAFF
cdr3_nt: TGTGCCAGCAGCTCGACATCGAGAAGAATAAACACTGAAGCTTTCTTT

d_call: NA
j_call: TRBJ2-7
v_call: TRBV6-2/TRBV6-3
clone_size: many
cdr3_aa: CASSYQDRDEQYF
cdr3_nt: TGTGCCAGCAGTTACCAGGACAGAGACGAGCAGTACTTC

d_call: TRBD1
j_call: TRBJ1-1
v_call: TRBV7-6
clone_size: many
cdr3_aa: CASSSGTGVGEAFF
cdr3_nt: TGTGCCAGCAGCTCCGGGACAGGGGTCGGTGAAGCTTTCTTT

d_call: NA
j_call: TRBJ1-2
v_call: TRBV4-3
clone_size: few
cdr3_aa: CASSPWTAYGYTF
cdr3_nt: TGCGCCAGCAGCCCCTGGACAGCTTATGGCTACACCTTC

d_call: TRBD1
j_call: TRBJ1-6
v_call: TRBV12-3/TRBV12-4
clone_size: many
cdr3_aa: CASTQQGGSPLHF
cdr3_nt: TGTGCCAGCACCCAGCAGGGGGGTTCACCCCTCCACTTT

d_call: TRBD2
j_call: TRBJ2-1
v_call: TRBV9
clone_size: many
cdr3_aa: CASSVGLAGGTYNEQFF
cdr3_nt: TGTGCCAGCAGCGTAGGTCTAGCGGGGGGGACCTACAATGAGCAGTTCTTC

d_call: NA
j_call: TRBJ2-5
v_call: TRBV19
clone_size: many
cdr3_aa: CASSPGETQYF
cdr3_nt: TGTGCCAGTAGTCCGGGAGAGACCCAGTACTTC

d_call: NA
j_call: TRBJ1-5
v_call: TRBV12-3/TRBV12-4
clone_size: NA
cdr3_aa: CASSSRDIVQPQHF
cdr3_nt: TGTGCCAGCAGTTCGAGGGACATCGTTCAGCCCCAGCATTTT

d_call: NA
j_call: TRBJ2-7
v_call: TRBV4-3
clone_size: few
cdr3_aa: CASSQEGGSSYEQYF
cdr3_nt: TGCGCCAGCAGCCAAGAGGGCGGAAGCTCCTACGAGCAGTACTTC

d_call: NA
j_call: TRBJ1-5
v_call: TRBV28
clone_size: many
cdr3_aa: CASSLNLYSNQPQHF
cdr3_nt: TGTGCCAGCAGTTTAAACCTATATAGCAATCAGCCCCAGCATTTT

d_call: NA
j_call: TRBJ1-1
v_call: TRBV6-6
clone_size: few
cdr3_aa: CASTKDQVKAFF
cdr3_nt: TGTGCCAGCACCAAGGACCAAGTGAAAGCTTTCTTT

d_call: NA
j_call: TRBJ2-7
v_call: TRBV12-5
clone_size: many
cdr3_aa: CASGTPPGASFYEQYF
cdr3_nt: TGTGCTAGTGGTACTCCTCCGGGGGCCTCCTTTTACGAGCAGTACTTC

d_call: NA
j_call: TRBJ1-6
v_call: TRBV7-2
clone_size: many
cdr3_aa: CASRAGRENSPLHF
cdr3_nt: TGTGCCAGCAGAGCGGGACGGGAAAATTCACCCCTCCACTTT

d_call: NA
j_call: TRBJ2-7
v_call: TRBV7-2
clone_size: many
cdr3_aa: CASSPFGTARGEQYF
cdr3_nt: TGTGCCAGCAGCCCTTTCGGGACCGCCCGGGGCGAGCAGTACTTC

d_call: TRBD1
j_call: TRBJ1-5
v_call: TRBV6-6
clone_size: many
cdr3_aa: CASSDRTGGSQPQHF
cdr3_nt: TGTGCCAGCTCAGATCGGACAGGGGGTTCCCAGCCCCAGCATTTT

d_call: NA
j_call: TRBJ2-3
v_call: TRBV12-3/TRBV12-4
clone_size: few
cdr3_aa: CASSFRPLVGQSTDTQYF
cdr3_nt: TGTGCCAGCAGTTTCAGGCCCCTCGTTGGACAGAGCACAGATACGCAGTATTTT

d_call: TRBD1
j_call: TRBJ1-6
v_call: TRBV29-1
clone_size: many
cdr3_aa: CSVSQGTPNSPLHF
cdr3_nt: TGCAGCGTCTCACAGGGGACGCCGAATTCACCCCTCCACTTT

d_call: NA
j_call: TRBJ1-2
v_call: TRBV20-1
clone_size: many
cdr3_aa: CSAPQGLGGYGYTF
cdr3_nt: TGCAGTGCTCCCCAGGGGCTCGGAGGCTATGGCTACACCTTC

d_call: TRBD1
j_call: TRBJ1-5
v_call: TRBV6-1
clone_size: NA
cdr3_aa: CASSDRNRGLQPQHF
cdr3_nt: TGTGCCAGCAGTGATAGGAACAGGGGGCTTCAGCCCCAGCATTTT

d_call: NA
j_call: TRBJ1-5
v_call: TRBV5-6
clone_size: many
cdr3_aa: CASTFWGRQPQHF
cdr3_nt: TGTGCCAGCACCTTTTGGGGTCGGCAGCCCCAGCATTTT

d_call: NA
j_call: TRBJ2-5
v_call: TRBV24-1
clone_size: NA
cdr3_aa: CATSDTSIQETQYF
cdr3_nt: TGTGCCACCAGTGATACTTCCATCCAAGAGACCCAGTACTTC

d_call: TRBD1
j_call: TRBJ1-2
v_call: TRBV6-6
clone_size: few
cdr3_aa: CASSGYGQGASGYTF
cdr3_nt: TGTGCCAGCAGTGGCTACGGACAGGGGGCGTCCGGCTACACCTTC

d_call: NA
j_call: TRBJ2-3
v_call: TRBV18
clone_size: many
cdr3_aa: CASSPPRGDRGSRTDTQYF
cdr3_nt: TGTGCCAGCTCACCACCGCGAGGCGACCGGGGGTCCCGCACAGATACGCAGTATTTT

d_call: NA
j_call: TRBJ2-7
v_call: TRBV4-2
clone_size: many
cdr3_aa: CASSPTGERYEQYF
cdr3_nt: TGTGCCAGCAGTCCGACAGGCGAGCGTTACGAGCAGTACTTC

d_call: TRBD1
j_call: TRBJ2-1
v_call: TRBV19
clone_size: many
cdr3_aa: CASSKPGLGTGSYNEQFF
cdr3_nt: TGTGCCAGTAGTAAACCAGGGCTCGGGACAGGGTCTTACAATGAGCAGTTCTTC

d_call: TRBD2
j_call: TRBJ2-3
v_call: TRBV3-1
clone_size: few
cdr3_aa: CASSPSGGPTDTQYF
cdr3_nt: TGTGCCAGCAGCCCAAGCGGGGGACCCACAGATACGCAGTATTTT

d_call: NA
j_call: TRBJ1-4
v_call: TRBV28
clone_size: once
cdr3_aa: CASSPARDEKLFF
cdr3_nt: TGTGCCAGCAGCCCCGCTCGGGATGAAAAACTGTTTTTT

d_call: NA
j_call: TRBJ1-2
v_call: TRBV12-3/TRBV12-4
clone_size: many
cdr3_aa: CASIAGYGYTF
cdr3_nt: TGTGCCAGCATAGCGGGGTATGGCTACACCTTC

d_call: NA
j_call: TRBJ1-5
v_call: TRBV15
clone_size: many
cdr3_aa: CATSDRGSDQPQHF
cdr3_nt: TGTGCCACCAGCGATAGGGGTTCGGATCAGCCCCAGCATTTT